In this sample, the clone carrying this T cell receptor beta chain turned up many times. The CDR3 sequence is 17 residues long. The germline CDR1 and CDR2 sequences are MNHEY and SMNVEV (reference sequence). Losses at the gene ends were 5 bases for V and 3 bases for J; bases not matched to a gene: 13. The data were obtained in a study of early T cells in non-severe SARS-CoV-2 infection. TCRdb re-derived calls from the 5' RACE reads in MiXCR, one entry per CDR3 protein. This table has some 70,000 distinct CDR3 sequences, roughly an eighth appearing once. This TCR was recovered from an adult who was a healthcare worker with PCR-confirmed SARS-CoV-2 infection or an uninfected control (not recorded which). Sequencing was performed on whole blood. The chain has TRBV27 and TRBJ2-5, with 9 bases identical to TRBD2. The CDR3 sequence: CASSPSMAGGYEETQYF. The CDR3 nucleotides read TGTGCCAGCAGTCCCTCAATGGCGGGAGGGTACGAAGAGACCCAGTACTTC.